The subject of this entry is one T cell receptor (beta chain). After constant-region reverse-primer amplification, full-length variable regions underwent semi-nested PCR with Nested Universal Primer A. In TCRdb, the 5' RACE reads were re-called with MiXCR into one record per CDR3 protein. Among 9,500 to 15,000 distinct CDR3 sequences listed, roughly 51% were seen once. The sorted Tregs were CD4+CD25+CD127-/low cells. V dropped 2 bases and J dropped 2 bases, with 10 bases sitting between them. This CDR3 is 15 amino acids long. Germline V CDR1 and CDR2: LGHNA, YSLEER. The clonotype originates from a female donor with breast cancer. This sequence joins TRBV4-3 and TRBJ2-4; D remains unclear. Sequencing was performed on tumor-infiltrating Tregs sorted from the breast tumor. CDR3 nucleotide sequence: TGCGCCAGCAGCCAAACAAGCTTGTCCAAAAACATTCAGTACTTC. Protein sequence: CASSQTSLSKNIQYF.